This entry concerns a single T cell receptor beta chain. The antigen remains undetermined. Assay used: immunoSEQ multiplex PCR; TCRdb lists only in-frame clones, some missing. Of roughly 81,000 clones in the sample, approximately 89% are singletons; the top ten hold about 16%. Per germline, CDR1 SGHNT and CDR2 YYREEE (reference sequence). This CDR3 spans 16 amino acids. Trimming removed 0 bases at V and 5 bases at J, with 12 bases between. This sample was included in a study of T cell responses to AZD1222 COVID-19 vaccine. Study as a whole: Both about-4-week and about-12-week second-dose recipients were combined. Study-level points and caveats: Regions 160-218 and 743-854 dominated among vaccine-associated CD4 TCRs spanning spike. Only after the peak T cell response were repertoires sampled. Baseline seropositivity occurred in only a handful of AZD1222 recipients.

This TCR came from an adult in good health. The source was peripheral blood, collected on day 0 of AZD1222 vaccination. The V and J genes are TRBV5-4 and TRBJ1-6, with D perhaps matching TRBD1 (5 bases). CDR3 nucleotide sequence: TGTGCCAGCAGCTTGGACGGGGGGGTAAATAATTCACCCCTCCACTTT. It codes for CASSLDGGVNNSPLHF.